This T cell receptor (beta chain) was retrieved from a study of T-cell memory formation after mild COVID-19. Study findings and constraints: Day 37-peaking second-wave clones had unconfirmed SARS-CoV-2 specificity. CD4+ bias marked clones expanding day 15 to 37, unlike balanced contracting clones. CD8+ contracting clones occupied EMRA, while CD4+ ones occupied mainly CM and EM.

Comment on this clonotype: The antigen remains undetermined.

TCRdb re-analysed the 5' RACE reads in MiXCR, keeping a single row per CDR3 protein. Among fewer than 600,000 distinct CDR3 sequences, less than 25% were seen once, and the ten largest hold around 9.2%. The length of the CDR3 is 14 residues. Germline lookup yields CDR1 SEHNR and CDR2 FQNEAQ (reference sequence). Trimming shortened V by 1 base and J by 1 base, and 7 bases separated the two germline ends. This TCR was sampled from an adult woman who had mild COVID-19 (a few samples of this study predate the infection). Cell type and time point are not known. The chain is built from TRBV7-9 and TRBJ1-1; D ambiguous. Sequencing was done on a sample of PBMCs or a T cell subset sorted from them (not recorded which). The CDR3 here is CASSLERQNTEAFF. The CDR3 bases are TGTGCCAGCAGCTTAGAGAGGCAGAACACTGAAGCTTTCTTT.